Listed here are 16 T cell receptor beta chains from one sample, sequenced in a study of blood T cell repertoires in COVID-19. Profiled with immunoSEQ multiplex PCR; TCRdb holds only in-frame clones, not every one. The table records about 180,000 clones, roughly nine tenths of them present only once. Sequencing was performed on peripheral blood. Receptors originate from a man between 70 and 80 years old with active or convalescent COVID-19.

The V call is TRBV7-2, the J call TRBJ2-1; 12 positions match TRBD2. V shed 5 bases and J 9 bases; nucleotides not matched to a gene: 14. Per germline, CDR1 SGHTA and CDR2 FQGNSA. This CDR3 region has 17 residues. Here the CDR3 reads CASSPPALAGGQGEQFF. CDR3 DNA: TGTGCCAGCAGCCCACCGGCCCTAGCGGGAGGGCAGGGTGAGCAGTTCTTC.

The chain employs TRBV6-2 or TRBV6-3 and TRBJ1-4; 9 positions agree with TRBD1. The CDR3 contains 15 residues. V lost 2 bases and J lost 8; bases outside the gene matches: 6. In germline, CDR1 is MNHEY, CDR2 SVGEGT. CDR3 sequence (DNA): TGTGCCAGCAGTTACGGCGGGACAGGGCAGGAAAAACTGTTTTTT. This codes for CASSYGGTGQEKLFF.

The chain recombines TRBV19 with TRBJ1-2; TRBD1 aligns across 12 bases. The J segment lost 3 bases and the V segment lost 6 bases, leaving 5 bases of the junction unmatched. Per the germline V gene, CDR1 is LNHDA and CDR2 is SQIVND (reference sequence). The CDR3 spans 15 residues. For the CDR3, the DNA is TGTGCCAGTAGCCACGGGACAGGGGGCTACTATGGCTACACCTTC. Translation gives CASSHGTGGYYGYTF.

The chain employs TRBV5-4 and TRBJ2-7; D is uncertain. CDR1 is SGHNT and CDR2 is YYREEE in the germline V gene (reference sequence). Trimming took off 4 bases at V and 6 bases at J, with 17 bases between the two ends. CDR3 length: 14 residues. The CDR3 sequence is CASSEASRLGEQYF. In DNA form, the CDR3 reads TGTGCCAGCAGCGAGGCAAGTAGGCTTGGCGAGCAGTACTTC.

This chain links TRBV19 with TRBJ1-1; D possibly corresponds to TRBD1 (5 bases). The germline gives CDR1 LNHDA, CDR2 SQIVND (reference sequence). V lost 1 base and J 1 base, leaving 10 bases between the germline ends. The CDR3 totals 15 residues. The CDR3 DNA sequence: TGTGCCAGTAGTATAGGACAGCTCCCGAACACTGAAGCTTTCTTT. It translates to CASSIGQLPNTEAFF.

The chain has TRBV12-3 or TRBV12-4 and TRBJ1-1, with D hard to call. Trimming took 3 bases from V and 0 from J, leaving 5 bases between them. This CDR3 region has 13 residues. CDR3 DNA: TGTGCCAGCAGTTTTTCCATGAACACTGAAGCTTTCTTT. Its protein product is CASSFSMNTEAFF.

This clone has a handful of counts. The chain combines TRBV27 with TRBJ2-7; perhaps TRBD2 as D (5 bases). Germline V lookup: CDR1 MNHEY, CDR2 SMNVEV (reference sequence). The CDR3 loop spans 14 amino acids. V was shortened by 5 bases and J by 5 bases, with 16 bases between the two germline ends. This CDR3 reads CASSQSSGWDEQYF. CDR3 nucleotide sequence: TGTGCCAGCAGTCAATCGTCGGGGTGGGACGAGCAGTACTTC.

The rearrangement uses TRBV3-1 (or the pseudogene TRBV3-2) and TRBJ1-5, with D tentatively TRBD1 (5 bases). The CDR3 spans 15 residues. Trimming removed 1 base at V and 5 bases at J, with 12 bases between. Per the germline V gene, CDR1 is LGHDT and CDR2 is YNNKEL (reference sequence). CDR3 sequence (DNA): TGTGCCAGCAGCCAAGCTTCAAGGGGCGATCAGCCCCAGCATTTT. This gives the protein CASSQASRGDQPQHF.

The chain couples TRBV5-8 to TRBJ1-6, with 7 positions matching TRBD1. The trim removed 4 bases at V and 8 bases at J, leaving 9 bases unmatched. Germline V gives CDR1 SGHTS, CDR2 YDEGEE. The CDR3 spans 15 residues. Here the CDR3 DNA reads TGTGCCAGCAGCCGGACCGGGACAGCCGATTCACCCCTCCACTTT. Amino acids: CASSRTGTADSPLHF.

This rearrangement joins TRBV19 to TRBJ1-2; TRBD1 matches at 9 bases. The CDR3 length is 14 residues. Trimming removed 7 bases from V and 8 bases from J; junction bases left unmatched: 11. Germline CDR1 and CDR2: LNHDA and SQIVND (reference sequence). The CDR3: CASISGQGAMGYTF. Here the CDR3 DNA reads TGTGCCAGTATCTCGGGACAGGGAGCCATGGGCTACACCTTC.

This clone is a singleton in its sample. The chain links TRBV7-9 to TRBJ1-1; D remains ambiguous. The CDR3 length is 13 residues. V lost 3 bases, J lost 6 bases, and 11 bases lay in between. CDR1 is SEHNR and CDR2 is FQNEAQ in the germline V gene (reference sequence). The CDR3 coding sequence is TGTGCCAGCAGCTTGGAGGCGGGTGCTGAAGCTTTCTTT. This sequence encodes CASSLEAGAEAFF.

V gene TRBV5-4 combines with J gene TRBJ1-2; D perhaps matches TRBD1 (5 bases). The CDR3 extends over 16 amino acids. The V and J ends lost 0 bases and 1 base respectively, with 13 bases between them. Germline-derived CDR1 and CDR2 are SGHNT and YYREEE (reference sequence). In DNA, the CDR3 is TGTGCCAGCAGCTTGGGGCGGGACTTGCTTAACTATGGCTACACCTTC. Encoded protein: CASSLGRDLLNYGYTF.

V gene TRBV11-3 combines with J gene TRBJ1-1, with D tentatively TRBD1 (6 bases). The V gene lost 7 bases and the J gene lost 3 bases, with 9 bases spanning the gap. CDR1 and CDR2 from the germline V gene are SGHNT and YENEEA. This CDR3 is 12 amino acids long. The CDR3 DNA sequence: TGTGCCAGCAAGGGGGAATACACTGAAGCTTTCTTT. This encodes CASKGEYTEAFF.

This chain uses TRBV11-3 with TRBJ1-1; TRBD1 aligns across 8 bases. CDR3 length equals 13 residues. In germline, CDR1 is SGHNT, CDR2 YENEEA. V gave up 5 bases and J gave up 5 bases; unmatched junction bases: 4. The chain's CDR3 is CASSRTGGTEAFF. The CDR3 DNA follows: TGTGCCAGCAGCCGAACAGGGGGAACTGAAGCTTTCTTT.

This clone occurred once. The chain uses TRBV6-1 and TRBJ2-7; D perhaps matches TRBD1 (5 bases). V was cut by 3 bases and J by 10 bases, with 10 bases left in between. The germline gives CDR1 MNHNS, CDR2 SASEGT. The CDR3 loop spans 11 amino acids. The CDR3 region is CASSDQGFQYF. The CDR3 coding sequence is TGTGCCAGCAGTGATCAGGGCTTCCAGTACTTC.

The J gene is TRBJ2-2, the V gene TRBV15; possibly TRBD2 for D (6 bases). V was shortened by 0 bases and J by 3 bases, with 8 bases between the two germline ends. CDR1 is LNHNV and CDR2 is YYDKDF in the germline V gene (reference sequence). The CDR3 length is 15 residues. The CDR3 region has the DNA TGTGCCACCAGCAGAGAGGGGGGTTACACCGGGGAGCTGTTTTTT. It is translated as CATSREGGYTGELFF.